A single sample gave rise to the 23 T cell receptor beta chains below, sequenced in a study of blood T cell repertoires in COVID-19. Sequenced by immunoSEQ multiplex PCR; TCRdb stores in-frame clones only, minus some. The top ten hold more than 1.5% of the sample, which has 60,000 to 85,000 clones, around 88% seen once. Sequences were obtained from peripheral blood. The source is a woman aged 80 or over with active or convalescent COVID-19.

The V gene is TRBV5-1, the J gene TRBJ2-2, with 13 bases matching TRBD2. The V segment lost 3 bases and the J segment 5 bases; nucleotides outside the gene matches: 7. The CDR3 is made up of 17 amino acids. The germline V gene encodes CDR1 SGHRS and CDR2 YFSETQ. The CDR3 DNA reads as TGCGCCAGCAGCTCCGGACTAGCGGGAGTGAGAACCGGGGAGCTGTTTTTT. It encodes CASSSGLAGVRTGELFF.

The genes are TRBV5-8 and TRBJ1-3; D uncertain. Germline values: CDR1 SGHTS, CDR2 YDEGEE. The CDR3 covers 16 residues. Trimming removed 7 bases from V and 0 bases from J, with 17 bases in between. The CDR3 protein is CASLWEAWASGNTIYF. For the CDR3, the DNA is TGTGCCAGCCTATGGGAGGCTTGGGCCTCTGGAAACACCATATATTTT. The full variable domain, its missing parts supplied by reference TRBV5-8 and TRBJ1-3, is EAGVTQSPTHLIKTRGQQATLRCSPISGHTSVYWYQQALGLGLQFLLWYDEGEERNRGNFPPRFSGRQFPNYSSELNVNALELEDSALYLCASLWEAWASGNTIYFGEGSWLTVV.

This chain joins TRBV4-1 and TRBJ1-2, with TRBD1 matching 8 bases. The CDR3 has 15 residues. V shed 4 bases and J 4 bases; nucleotides not matched to a gene: 8. Germline V gene data show CDR1 as MGHRA and CDR2 as YSYEKL. This CDR3 reads CASSRTTGEGYGYTF. CDR3 coding DNA: TGCGCCAGCAGCCGCACGACAGGGGAGGGCTATGGCTACACCTTC.

This clone occurred once. The CDR3 reads CASSSNGQGGEAFF. Here the CDR3 DNA reads TGTGCCAGCAGCTCCAATGGACAGGGCGGTGAAGCTTTCTTT. The chain links TRBV7-3 to TRBJ1-1, with TRBD1 identical over 8 bases. Germline CDR1 reads SGHTA; CDR2 reads FQGTGA. V gave up 4 bases and J gave up 7 bases; unmatched junction bases: 8. The CDR3 sequence is 14 residues long.

The CDR3 DNA follows: TGCGCCAGCAGTGAGCAGGGACAGGGGACTGAAGCTTTCTTT. Residues: CASSEQGQGTEAFF. The chain recombines TRBV10-2 with TRBJ1-1; 10 nucleotides line up with TRBD1. This CDR3 contains 14 residues. Per the germline V gene, CDR1 is WSHSY and CDR2 is SAAADI. Trimming removed 2 bases from V and 5 bases from J; junction bases left unmatched: 2.

The chain uses TRBV5-1 and TRBJ1-2; D may be TRBD1 (5 bases). Trimming took off 9 bases at V and 2 bases at J, with 20 bases between the two ends. CDR3 length: 15 residues. Looked up from germline, CDR1 is SGHRS and CDR2 is YFSETQ. CDR3 in amino acids: CATTPGHPTNYGYTF. The CDR3 coding sequence is TGCGCCACAACCCCCGGACACCCGACAAACTATGGCTACACCTTC.

The chain has TRBV18 and TRBJ2-2; tentatively, D is TRBD2 (6 bases). The CDR3 sequence is 16 residues long. Trimming cost V 2 bases and J 2 bases, with 12 bases left between them. Germline CDR1 KGHSH, CDR2 LQKENI. The CDR3 DNA follows: TGTGCCAGCTCACCATACGGGAGCCCCAACACCGGGGAGCTGTTTTTT. Translating it yields CASSPYGSPNTGELFF.

The CDR3 is CAWSRGQGSNQPQHF. CDR3 nucleotide sequence: TGTGCCTGGAGTAGGGGGCAGGGATCCAATCAGCCCCAGCATTTT. The chain couples TRBV30 to TRBJ1-5, with 7 bases aligning to TRBD1. The CDR3 covers 15 residues. V trimming: 2 bases; J trimming: 3 bases; junction bases outside the gene matches: 7. The germline CDR1 and CDR2 sequences are GTSNPN and SVGIG (reference sequence).

The V and J genes are TRBV3-1 (or the pseudogene TRBV3-2) and TRBJ1-1; the match to TRBD1 covers 8 bases. CDR1 and CDR2 (germline): LGHDT, YNNKEL (reference sequence). This CDR3 region has 14 residues. Trimming took 3 bases from V and 6 from J; bases not matched to a gene: 6. The CDR3: CASSQGGTGAEAFF. CDR3 sequence (DNA): TGTGCCAGCAGCCAGGGTGGGACAGGCGCTGAAGCTTTCTTT.

A few counts support this clone. The chain couples TRBV14 to TRBJ1-3, with a weak D call TRBD1 (5 bases). Germline V gene lookup returns CDR1 SGHDN and CDR2 FVKESK. With 4 bases removed from V and 4 bases from J, the gap between germline ends came to 14 bases. The CDR3 has 15 amino acids. CDR3 residues: CASSPLAGPGNTIYF. Here the CDR3 DNA reads TGTGCCAGCAGCCCCTTAGCAGGGCCGGGAAACACCATATATTTT. The entire variable domain, with the rest obtained from reference TRBV14 and TRBJ1-3, is as follows: EAGVTQFPSHSVIEKGQTVTLRCDPISGHDNLYWYRRVMGKEIKFLLHFVKESKQDESGMPNNRFLAERTGGTYSTLKVQPAELEDSGVYFCASSPLAGPGNTIYFGEGSWLTVV.

This clone was seen a few times. V usage is TRBV18 and J usage is TRBJ2-7; 9 bases agree with TRBD1. There are 18 residues in the CDR3. Germline loops: CDR1 KGHSH, CDR2 LQKENI. Unmatched junction bases numbered 19, after V lost 3 bases and J lost 7 bases. This CDR3 is CASSPLSISGQGFREQYF. In nucleotides, the CDR3 is TGTGCCAGCTCACCGCTCTCAATCTCCGGACAGGGGTTTCGGGAGCAGTACTTC.

The V call is TRBV11-3, the J call TRBJ2-7; TRBD2 agrees at 9 bases. The germline gives CDR1 SGHNT, CDR2 YENEEA. The junction had 0 bases not matched to a gene; V was cut back by 1 base and J by 2 bases. This CDR3 is built from 14 residues. In nucleotides, the CDR3 is TGTGCCAGCAGCTTAGTAGCGGGAGCCTACGAGCAGTACTTC. Its protein product is CASSLVAGAYEQYF.

The V gene is TRBV7-8, the J gene TRBJ1-5; 10 bases are shared with TRBD1. This CDR3 is built from 15 residues. V lost 5 bases, J lost 2 bases, and 3 bases stayed unmatched. Looked up from germline, CDR1 is SGHVS and CDR2 is FQNEAQ. For the CDR3, the DNA is TGTGCCAGCAGCAGGACAGGGGGAGGCAATCAGCCCCAGCATTTT. As protein: CASSRTGGGNQPQHF.

The V call is TRBV6-1, the J call TRBJ1-2, with D perhaps TRBD1 (5 bases). Trimming took 1 base from V and 1 from J, leaving 13 bases between them. This CDR3 is 16 amino acids long. CDR1 is MNHNS and CDR2 is SASEGT in the germline V gene. CDR3 sequence: CASSEVTGVINYGYTF. Written as DNA, the CDR3 is TGTGCCAGCAGTGAAGTTACGGGGGTAATTAACTATGGCTACACCTTC.

The J gene is TRBJ2-3, the V gene TRBV6-5, with 7 bases matching TRBD1. Germline values: CDR1 MNHEY, CDR2 SVGAGI. The CDR3 runs to 15 residues. Trimming at V came to 7 bases and at J to 0 bases, leaving 7 bases not matched to a gene. Here the CDR3 DNA reads TGTGCCAGCATCACTACAGGGGTTAGCACAGATACGCAGTATTTT. The encoded protein is CASITTGVSTDTQYF.

The table lists this clone with a count of one. The chain uses TRBV18 and TRBJ2-5, with 10 bases that match TRBD2. The CDR3 totals 15 residues. With 7 bases clipped from V and 5 bases from J, the junction kept 10 bases outside the gene matches. CDR1 KGHSH and CDR2 LQKENI come from the germline V gene. The CDR3 region has the DNA TGTGCCAGCTGCGACCTAGCGGGAGTAGGTGAGACCCAGTACTTC. It translates to CASCDLAGVGETQYF.

V usage is TRBV11-3 and J usage is TRBJ2-2; the D gene is possibly TRBD2 (6 bases). This CDR3 contains 15 residues. Germline CDR1 reads SGHNT; CDR2 reads YENEEA. Trimming cost V 5 bases and J 2 bases, with 12 bases left between them. CDR3 sequence: CASSPGTSNTGELFF. As DNA, the CDR3 is TGTGCCAGCAGCCCCGGGACTTCTAACACCGGGGAGCTGTTTTTT.

This sequence joins TRBV18 and TRBJ2-1; possibly TRBD1 for D (5 bases). V was shortened by 3 bases and J by 3 bases, with 12 bases between the two germline ends. The CDR3 totals 15 residues. Germline CDR1 and CDR2: KGHSH and LQKENI. The CDR3 DNA reads as TGTGCCAGCTCACCCCAGGGTTACCTCTACAATGAGCAGTTCTTC. Protein product: CASSPQGYLYNEQFF.

The rearrangement uses TRBV18 and TRBJ1-3; 8 bases map to TRBD1. After removal of 5 bases from V and 4 bases from J, the junction contained 7 bases not matched to a gene. The CDR3 length is 15 residues. Per germline, CDR1 KGHSH and CDR2 LQKENI. CDR3 nucleotides: TGTGCCAGCTCAGTCGACAGGGGCTCAGGAAACACCATATATTTT. Translated: CASSVDRGSGNTIYF.

The CDR3 DNA follows: TGTGCCAGCAGCTTGGTGCGTGGCGGGGATCACGAGCAGTACTTC. Translation: CASSLVRGGDHEQYF. The chain couples TRBV5-6 to TRBJ2-7; maybe TRBD2 (6 bases). Deletions cut 0 bases from V and 5 bases from J, with 15 bases between. Germline V gene sequence: CDR1 SGHDT, CDR2 YYEEEE. The CDR3 spans 15 residues.

V gene TRBV5-6 combines with J gene TRBJ1-1, with 8 bases aligning to TRBD1. Germline assignment: CDR1 SGHDT and CDR2 YYEEEE. This CDR3 has 15 residues. V was pared by 1 base and J by 6 bases, with 8 bases of the junction left unmatched. CDR3 nucleotide sequence: TGTGCCAGCAGCTTGAGGCAGGGGGCGCCCGCTGAAGCTTTCTTT. Translation: CASSLRQGAPAEAFF.

This rearrangement joins TRBV18 to TRBJ1-1, with TRBD1 as a possible D gene (6 bases). Germline V gene data show CDR1 as KGHSH and CDR2 as LQKENI. CDR3 size: 12 residues. The ends were cut back, 6 bases at V and 7 bases at J, with 12 bases in the middle. The CDR3 sequence: CASSETGYEAFF. The CDR3 DNA is TGTGCCAGCTCGGAAACAGGGTATGAAGCTTTCTTT. The full variable domain, completed using reference TRBV18 and TRBJ1-1, is NAGVMQNPRHLVRRRGQEARLRCSPMKGHSHVYWYRQLPEEGLKFMVYLQKENIIDESGMPKERFSAEFPKEGPSILRIQQVVRGDSAAYFCASSETGYEAFFGQGTRLTVV.

The CDR3 sequence is CASSHVPGQGSGTEAFF. The CDR3, as DNA: TGCGCCAGCAGCCACGTCCCGGGACAGGGGTCGGGGACTGAAGCTTTCTTT. The V call is TRBV5-1, the J call TRBJ1-1, with 10 bases matching TRBD1. The CDR3 sequence is 17 residues long. In germline, CDR1 is SGHRS, CDR2 YFSETQ. V trimming: 4 bases; J trimming: 5 bases; junction bases outside the gene matches: 14.